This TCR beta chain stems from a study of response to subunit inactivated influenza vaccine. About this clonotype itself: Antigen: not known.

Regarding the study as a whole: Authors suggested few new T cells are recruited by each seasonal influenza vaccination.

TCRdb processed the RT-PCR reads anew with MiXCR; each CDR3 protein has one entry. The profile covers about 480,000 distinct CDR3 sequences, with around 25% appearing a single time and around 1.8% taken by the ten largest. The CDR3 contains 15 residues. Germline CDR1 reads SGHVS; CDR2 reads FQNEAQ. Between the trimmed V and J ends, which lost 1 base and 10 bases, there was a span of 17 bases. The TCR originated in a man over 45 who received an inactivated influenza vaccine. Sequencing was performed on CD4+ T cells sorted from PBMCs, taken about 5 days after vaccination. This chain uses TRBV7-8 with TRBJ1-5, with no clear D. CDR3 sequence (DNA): TGTGCCAGCAGCTTAGTAGCGGGATTCCTCACTCCCCAGCATTTT. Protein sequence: CASSLVAGFLTPQHF.